Below, one T cell receptor beta chain is given with its context. Its antigen is not known. TCRdb's copy holds only in-frame clones and misses some; the assay was immunoSEQ multiplex PCR. The sample consists of about 22,000 clones, about 90% of them appearing once. The sample is drawn from a study of T cell repertoires and Cas9 in healthy adults. Study in general: SpCas9-reactive CD4 and CD8 T cells were characterized for potency, cytotoxicity and lineage.

Findings and limits, study-wide: SpCas9-reactive effector T cells were reportedly restrained in vitro by SpCas9-reactive regulatory T cells.

Per the germline V gene, CDR1 is SNHLY and CDR2 is FYNNEI. CDR3 length equals 12 residues. V lost 6 bases and J lost 5, with 11 bases in between. This receptor was taken from a human donor in good health. Sequenced: CD4+ effector T cells (CD127+, CD25-, CD137-, CD154-) from PBMCs; culture status not recorded. The chain recombines TRBV2 with TRBJ2-7; D remains ambiguous. The CDR3 DNA sequence: TGTGCCAGCAGCGTAACATCGAACGAGCAGTACTTC. It codes for CASSVTSNEQYF. Full variable domain (outside the CDR3, taken from reference TRBV2 and TRBJ2-7): EPEVTQTPSHQVTQMGQEVILRCVPISNHLYFYWYRQILGQKVEFLVSFYNNEISEKSEIFDDQFSVERPDGSNFTLKIRSTKLEDSAMYFCASSVTSNEQYFGPGTRLTVT.